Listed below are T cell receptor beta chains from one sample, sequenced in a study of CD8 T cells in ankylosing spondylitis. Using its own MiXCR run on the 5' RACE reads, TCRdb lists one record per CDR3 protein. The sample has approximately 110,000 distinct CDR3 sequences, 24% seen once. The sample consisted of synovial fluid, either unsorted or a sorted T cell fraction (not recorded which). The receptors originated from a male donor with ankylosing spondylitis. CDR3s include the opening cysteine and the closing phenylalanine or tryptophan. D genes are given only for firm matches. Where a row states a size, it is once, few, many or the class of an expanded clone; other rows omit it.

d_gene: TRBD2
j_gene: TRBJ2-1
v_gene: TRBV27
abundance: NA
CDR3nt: TGTGCCAGCAGATCAAGCGGGACCTTCTCCTACAATGAGCAGTTCTTC
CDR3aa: CASRSSGTFSYNEQFF

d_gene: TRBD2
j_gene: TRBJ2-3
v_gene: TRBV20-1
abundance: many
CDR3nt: TGCAGTGCTACCGGGACTAGCGGGAGGGCAGATACGCAGTATTTT
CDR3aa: CSATGTSGRADTQYF

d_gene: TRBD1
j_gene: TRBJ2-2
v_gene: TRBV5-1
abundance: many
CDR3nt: TGCGCCAGCAGCCCCGGGACAGGGGTGAACACCGGGGAGCTGTTTTTT
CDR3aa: CASSPGTGVNTGELFF

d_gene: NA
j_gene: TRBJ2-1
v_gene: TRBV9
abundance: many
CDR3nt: TGTGCCAGCAGCGTAGGGTCCAACAATGAGCAGTTCTTC
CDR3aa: CASSVGSNNEQFF

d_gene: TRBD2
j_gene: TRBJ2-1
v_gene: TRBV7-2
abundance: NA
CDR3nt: TGTGCCAGCGGGGGGACTAGCGGGAGTGTTGAGCAGTTCTTC
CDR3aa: CASGGTSGSVEQFF

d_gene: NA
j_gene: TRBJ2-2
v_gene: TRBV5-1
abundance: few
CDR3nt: TGCGCCAGCAGCTCCTCAGGGATCGCGGCCGGGGAGCTGTTTTTT
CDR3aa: CASSSSGIAAGELFF

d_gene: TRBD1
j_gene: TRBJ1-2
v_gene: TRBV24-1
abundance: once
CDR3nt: TGTGCCACCAGTGATTTTGGGACAGGGGGCAGCGGCTACACCTTC
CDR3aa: CATSDFGTGGSGYTF

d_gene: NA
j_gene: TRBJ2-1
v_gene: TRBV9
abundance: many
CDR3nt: TGTGCCAGCTCGGTGGGGGGAGGTGCGGATGAGCAGTTCTTC
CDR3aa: CASSVGGGADEQFF

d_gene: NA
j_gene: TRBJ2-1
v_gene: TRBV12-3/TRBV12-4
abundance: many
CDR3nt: TGTGCCAGCCGCTTGAGTAGCTCCTACAATGAGCAGTTCTTC
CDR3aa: CASRLSSSYNEQFF

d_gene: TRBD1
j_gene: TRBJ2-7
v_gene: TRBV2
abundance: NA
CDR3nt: TGTGCCAGCAGCGAAGGACAGGACCCCTACGAGCAGTACTTC
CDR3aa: CASSEGQDPYEQYF

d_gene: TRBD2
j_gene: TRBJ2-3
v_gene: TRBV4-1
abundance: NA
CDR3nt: TGCGCCAGCAGCCCGACGACTAGCGGTAACACAGATACGCAGTATTTT
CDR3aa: CASSPTTSGNTDTQYF

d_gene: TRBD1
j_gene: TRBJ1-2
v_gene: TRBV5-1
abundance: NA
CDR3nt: TGCGCCAGCAGCTCCGGGACAGGGGGTATTGGCTACACCTTC
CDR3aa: CASSSGTGGIGYTF

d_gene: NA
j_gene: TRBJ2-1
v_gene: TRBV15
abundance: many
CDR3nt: TGTGCCACCAGCCTAAGGATTACATACTCCTACAATGAGCAGTTCTTC
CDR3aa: CATSLRITYSYNEQFF

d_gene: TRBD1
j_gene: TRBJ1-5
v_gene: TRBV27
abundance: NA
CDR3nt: TGTGCCAGCAGTTTCCAGGGGGTGGGCAATCAGCCCCAGCATTTT
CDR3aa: CASSFQGVGNQPQHF

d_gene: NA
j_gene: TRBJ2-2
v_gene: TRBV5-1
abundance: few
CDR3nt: TGCGCCAGCAGCTTTGGGCCAAACACCGGGGAGCTGTTTTTT
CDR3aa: CASSFGPNTGELFF

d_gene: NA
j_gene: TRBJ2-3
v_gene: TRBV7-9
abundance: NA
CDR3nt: TGTGCCAGCAGCTTAGGACTAGTTGATACGCAGTATTTT
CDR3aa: CASSLGLVDTQYF

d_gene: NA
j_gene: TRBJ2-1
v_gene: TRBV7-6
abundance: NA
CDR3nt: TGTGCCAGCAGCCAGGGGGGGAGGCACAATGAGCAGTTCTTC
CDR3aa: CASSQGGRHNEQFF

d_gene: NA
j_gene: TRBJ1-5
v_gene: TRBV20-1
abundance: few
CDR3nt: TGCAGTGCTAGCAAACAGGGTATGGTACAGCCCCAGCATTTT
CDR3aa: CSASKQGMVQPQHF

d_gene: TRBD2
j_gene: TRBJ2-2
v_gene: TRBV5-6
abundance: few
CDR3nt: TGTGCCAGCAGCTTACTAGCGAATAGGAACACCGGGGAGCTGTTTTTT
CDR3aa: CASSLLANRNTGELFF

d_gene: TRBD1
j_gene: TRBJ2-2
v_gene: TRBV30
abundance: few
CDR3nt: TGTGCCTGGAGTCCCCGACAGGGACGTGGCGGGGAGCTGTTTTTT
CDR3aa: CAWSPRQGRGGELFF

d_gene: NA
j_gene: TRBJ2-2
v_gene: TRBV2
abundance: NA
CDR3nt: TGTGCCAGCAGCCTAGTCCGGGGGACGAACACCGGGGAGCTGTTTTTT
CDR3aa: CASSLVRGTNTGELFF